Listed here is a single TCR beta chain. Its specificity is not known. cDNA specific to TCR beta was made from about 0.45 ug of total RNA, with a constant-region primer employed for priming. ARM-PCR, slightly modified, supplied the TCR beta libraries through three nested multiplex PCR rounds. Two initial PCR rounds of around 9 cycles each paired TRBV1-TRBV30 forward primers with a C-beta reverse primer. TCRdb analysed the multiplex PCR reads with MiXCR anew, one entry per CDR3 protein. This table holds roughly 120,000 distinct CDR3 sequences, 64% found once. The sample is drawn from a study of tumor-infiltrating lymphocytes in primary liver carcinoma. The wider study: Participating patients were men and women between 30 and 69 years old. Study observations and caveats: Tumors carried a top-250-clone fraction significantly exceeding that of blood (p = 0.039). Reduced overlap was seen in tumor-adjacent and tumor-blood pairs versus tumor region pairs.

Germline V CDR1 and CDR2: DFQATT, SNEGSKA (reference sequence). CDR3 size: 14 residues. The J segment lost 5 bases and the V segment lost 5 bases, leaving 9 bases of the junction unmatched. Co-extracting RNA and DNA was done with roughly 17-32 mg of unsorted bulk tissue as input. The V gene is TRBV20-1, the J gene TRBJ2-5, with 9 bases identical to TRBD2. This clonotype was obtained from a woman aged 55-70 years with primary liver carcinoma and hepatitis B virus infection. Sequencing was carried out using liver tumor tissue from sampling region 3. Subset noted: tumor region T3, left-lateral pole. This CDR3 reads CSAWGGTSRETQYF. In DNA, the CDR3 is TGCAGTGCTTGGGGGGGGACTAGCCGGGAGACCCAGTACTTC.